This T cell receptor (beta chain) was documented in a study of a mutant IDH1 vaccine in newly diagnosed glioma. Across the whole study: Patients were pretreated with radiotherapy, temozolomide, or both, mostly both. V12 took place at week 35, and V13 at week 47.

Time point of the sample: week 35, safety follow-up. Vaccine doses each comprised 300 ug of mutant IDH1 20-mer peptide, with topical imiquimod. V lost 6 bases and J lost 1, with 12 bases in between. Germline lookup yields CDR1 MGHDK and CDR2 SYGVNS. There are 14 residues in the CDR3. Concerning this clone: No antigen is known for it.

Study-level points and caveats: The study observed vaccine-induced immune responses in 93.3% of patients.

The method was immunoSEQ multiplex PCR; TCRdb's version includes in-frame clones alone and lacks a portion of them. The table includes roughly 60,000 clones, roughly 79% detected once. The gene calls are TRBV25-1 and TRBJ1-1; D gene uncertain. This TCR derives from a man aged 35-49 years with glioma. The sequences come from PBMCs, collected from a glioma patient whose treatment included an IDH1 peptide vaccine. The DNA of the CDR3 is TGTGCCAGCAGACCCGAGATAGCGAACACTGAAGCTTTCTTT. It encodes CASRPEIANTEAFF.